These 30 T cell receptor beta chains originate from one sample sequenced in a study of T cells in Graves' hyperthyroidism and ophthalmopathy. Researchers amplified the TCR beta CDR3 regions from RNA transcripts. In the first-round RT-PCR of the TCR CDR3, the HTBI primer set was used. TCRdb re-called the multiplex PCR reads with MiXCR, one entry per CDR3 protein. The sample includes hundreds of thousands of distinct CDR3 sequences, around a sixth seen only once; the top ten take around a quarter. Sequencing used blood. The receptors shown here come from a woman under 30 with Graves' hyperthyroidism that later progressed to Graves' ophthalmopathy.

The chain is built from TRBV4-1 and TRBJ2-3; 13 nucleotides line up with TRBD2. Germline trimming cut 1 base from V and 3 bases from J; bases unmatched to any gene: 4. CDR1 is MGHRA and CDR2 is YSYEKL in the germline V gene. CDR3 length equals 17 residues. The CDR3 DNA reads TGCGCCAGCAGCCAAGGCTTGACTAGCGGGAGGACAGATACGCAGTATTTT. Protein product: CASSQGLTSGRTDTQYF.

This clonotype has just a few counts. This chain connects TRBV5-1 to TRBJ2-1, with 8 positions matching TRBD1. The CDR3 runs to 15 residues. Trimming removed 0 bases from V and 7 bases from J; junction bases left unmatched: 6. From germline, CDR1 is SGHRS and CDR2 YFSETQ. Here the CDR3 DNA reads TGCGCCAGCAGCTTGGCGGCAGGGGGCCGAAATGAGCAGTTCTTC. It is translated as CASSLAAGGRNEQFF.

This clonotype showed up just once. The chain recombines TRBV5-8 with TRBJ1-2; 9 bases align to TRBD1. The J segment lost 8 bases and the V segment lost 3 bases, leaving 11 bases of the junction unmatched. Germline V lookup: CDR1 SGHTS, CDR2 YDEGEE. The CDR3 has 15 residues. CDR3 residues: CASSSQSYRGQGYTF. The CDR3 nucleotides are TGTGCCAGCAGCTCCCAGAGTTACAGGGGGCAAGGCTACACCTTC. The variable domain in full, with the rest retrieved from reference TRBV5-8 and TRBJ1-2, is EAGVTQSPTHLIKTRGQQATLRCSPISGHTSVYWYQQALGLGLQFLLWYDEGEERNRGNFPPRFSGRQFPNYSSELNVNALELEDSALYLCASSSQSYRGQGYTFGSGTRLTVV.

This clonotype was counted between two and nine times. The CDR3, as DNA: TGTGCCAGCAGGTCTAGGCCGGGACAGAAAAACTACAATGAGCAGTTCTTC. It translates to CASRSRPGQKNYNEQFF. J is TRBJ2-1 and V is TRBV28; 7 positions match TRBD1. Germline lookup yields CDR1 MDHEN and CDR2 SYDVKM. This CDR3 is built from 17 residues. V was pared by 6 bases and J by 3 bases, with 14 bases of the junction left unmatched.

This clonotype has just a few counts. This chain joins TRBV29-1 and TRBJ1-1; D gene unclear. The germline V gene has CDR1 SQVTM and CDR2 ANQGSEA. CDR3 size: 12 residues. Trimming cost V 7 bases and J 1 base, with 10 bases left between them. This chain's CDR3 is CSAAVWNTEAFF. The CDR3 DNA follows: TGCAGCGCCGCGGTCTGGAACACTGAAGCTTTCTTT.

This clonotype was seen only a few times. This sequence joins TRBV27 and TRBJ2-1; possibly TRBD1 for D (5 bases). Trimming took 2 bases from V and 4 from J, leaving 12 bases between them. Germline V gives CDR1 MNHEY, CDR2 SMNVEV (reference sequence). The CDR3 spans 15 residues. CDR3 loop: CASSLGAVSYNEQFF. The CDR3 DNA sequence: TGTGCCAGCAGTTTAGGGGCAGTCAGTTACAATGAGCAGTTCTTC.

This clonotype was seen only a few times. This chain uses TRBV29-1 with TRBJ2-7; D ambiguous. CDR1 is SQVTM, CDR2 ANQGSEA, per germline. CDR3 size: 12 residues. Trimming took off 4 bases at V and 3 bases at J, with 10 bases between the two ends. The CDR3 sequence: CSVGHADYEQYF. CDR3 nucleotides: TGCAGCGTTGGACATGCCGACTACGAGCAGTACTTC.

This clonotype occurred many times. J is TRBJ2-1 and V is TRBV30; no definite D call. Trimming stripped 2 bases from V and 3 bases from J, with 2 bases between. CDR1 GTSNPN and CDR2 SVGIG come from the germline V gene (reference sequence). CDR3 length equals 11 residues. The CDR3 spells CAWSFYNEQFF. CDR3 bases: TGTGCCTGGAGTTTCTACAATGAGCAGTTCTTC. The whole variable domain, remainder taken from reference TRBV30 and TRBJ2-1, is SQTIHQWPATLVQPVGSPLSLECTVEGTSNPNLYWYRQAAGRGLQLLFYSVGIGQISSEVPQNLSASRPQDRQFILSSKKLLLSDSGFYLCAWSFYNEQFFGPGTRLTVL.

This clonotype was seen ten or more times. The rearrangement joins TRBV20-1 to TRBJ2-1; D is undetermined. CDR3 length: 16 residues. V was shortened by 4 bases and J by 1 base, with 17 bases between the two germline ends. Germline CDR1 DFQATT, CDR2 SNEGSKA (reference sequence). The CDR3 DNA is TGCAGTGCTACTCAGTACTATCGCGGATCCTACAATGAGCAGTTCTTC. Translated: CSATQYYRGSYNEQFF.

As for this clonotype: A read error is possible here, since a much larger clone lies one base away. J is TRBJ2-5 and V is TRBV18; D gene ambiguous. Germline CDR1 KGHSH, CDR2 LQKENI. The CDR3 runs to 13 residues. CDR3 region: CASSPRLQETQHF. CDR3 sequence (DNA): TGTGCCAGCTCACCACGGCTCCAAGAGACCCAGCACTTC.

This clonotype was seen at least ten times. DNA for the CDR3: TGTGCCAGCAGTCGATCCAGCGGGAAAAGCTACGAGCAGTACTTC. Translated, it gives CASSRSSGKSYEQYF. The rearrangement links TRBV6-1 to TRBJ2-7; 7 bases are a match to TRBD2. The CDR3 has 15 residues. CDR1 is MNHNS, CDR2 SASEGT, per germline. The J segment lost 3 bases and the V segment lost 5 bases, leaving 10 bases of the junction unmatched.

This clonotype was recorded many times. This chain joins TRBV4-2 and TRBJ2-7, with 10 bases lining up with TRBD2. CDR1 LGHNA and CDR2 YNFKEQ come from the germline V gene. This CDR3 is built from 17 residues. V trimming: 0 bases; J trimming: 5 bases; junction bases outside the gene matches: 10. The CDR3 DNA reads as TGTGCCAGCAGCCAAGATAGTTCAAGCGGGAGGGCCGACGAGCAGTACTTC. It is translated as CASSQDSSSGRADEQYF.

This chain connects TRBV5-6 to TRBJ2-5; D possibly corresponds to TRBD2 (5 bases). From germline, CDR1 is SGHDT and CDR2 YYEEEE. The CDR3 runs to 15 residues. Trimming took 0 bases from V and 3 from J, leaving 12 bases between them. CDR3 in amino acids: CASSLGGAGKETQYF. DNA of the CDR3: TGTGCCAGCAGCTTGGGGGGTGCCGGGAAAGAGACCCAGTACTTC.

V and J are TRBV5-1 and TRBJ2-5, with D perhaps matching TRBD2 (5 bases). V lost 4 bases to trimming and J lost 5 bases, with 15 bases between them. The CDR3 has 14 amino acids. Germline V CDR1 and CDR2: SGHRS, YFSETQ. Here the CDR3 reads CASSVGSGSETQYF. The CDR3 DNA reads TGCGCCAGCAGCGTTGGGAGTGGGTCGGAGACCCAGTACTTC.

This chain joins TRBV9 and TRBJ2-6; D possibly corresponds to TRBD2 (5 bases). The CDR3 contains 13 residues. CDR1 and CDR2 from the germline V gene are SGDLS and YYNGEE. The CDR3 is CPTPGTGANVLTF. CDR3 sequence (DNA): TGTCCCACCCCCGGGACTGGGGCCAACGTCCTGACTTTC.

The table lists this clonotype with many counts. The rearrangement uses TRBV5-1 and TRBJ2-7, with TRBD1 matching 10 bases. The CDR3 runs to 18 residues. Germline V gene lookup returns CDR1 SGHRS and CDR2 YFSETQ. After removal of 4 bases from V and 2 bases from J, the junction contained 15 bases not matched to a gene. The CDR3 bases are TGCGCCAGCAGCCCGTCCCGGGACAGGGGTAAAGGCCCCTACGAGCAGTACTTC. This gives the protein CASSPSRDRGKGPYEQYF.

The rearrangement links TRBV10-3 to TRBJ2-3; D not resolved. From germline, CDR1 is ENHRY and CDR2 SYGVKD. V was trimmed by 3 bases and J by 4 bases, leaving 8 bases between them. This CDR3 comprises 13 residues. CDR3 DNA sequence: TGTGCCATCAGTGATCAGAGATCAGATACGCAGTATTTT. Protein sequence: CAISDQRSDTQYF.

This clonotype was detected once. The V and J genes are TRBV7-2 and TRBJ1-2; 10 bases line up with TRBD1. V lost 5 bases to trimming and J lost 3 bases; unmatched junction nucleotides: 3. Germline V gene data show CDR1 as SGHTA and CDR2 as FQGNSA. The CDR3 length is 14 residues. CDR3 DNA sequence: TGTGCCAGCAGCCGAGGGACAGGGGACTATGGCTACACCTTC. Amino acid sequence: CASSRGTGDYGYTF.

The J gene is TRBJ1-4, the V gene TRBV15; 10 bases map to TRBD1. Germline trimming cut 7 bases from V and 8 bases from J; bases unmatched to any gene: 16. CDR1 and CDR2 (germline): LNHNV, YYDKDF (reference sequence). The CDR3 totals 17 residues. CDR3 nucleotides: TGTGCCACCACCTCGACTCGTCTAGGACAGGGGGGCGAAAAACTGTTTTTT. It codes for CATTSTRLGQGGEKLFF.

Ten or more counts support this clonotype. The chain employs TRBV7-8 and TRBJ2-7, with 9 bases lining up with TRBD2. The CDR3 is made up of 16 amino acids. Germline V gene lookup returns CDR1 SGHVS and CDR2 FQNEAQ. The trim removed 0 bases at V and 4 bases at J, leaving 7 bases unmatched. CDR3 nucleotide sequence: TGTGCCAGCAGCTTAGCAGCGGGAGGACTATTTTACGAGCAGTACTTC. Its protein product is CASSLAAGGLFYEQYF.

The V call is TRBV27, the J call TRBJ1-6; D call uncertain. CDR1 MNHEY and CDR2 SMNVEV come from the germline V gene (reference sequence). V lost 3 bases to trimming and J lost 0 bases, with 15 bases between them. This CDR3 contains 18 residues. The CDR3 region has the DNA TGTGCCAGCAGTTTGTTCGGACCGCTGAGCTCCTATAATTCACCCCTCCACTTT. This encodes CASSLFGPLSSYNSPLHF.

This clonotype was counted at least ten times. V is TRBV7-2 and J is TRBJ2-7; D gene unclear. The CDR3 runs to 11 residues. CDR1 and CDR2 (germline): SGHTA, FQGNSA. Trimming took off 5 bases at V and 5 bases at J, with 7 bases between the two ends. CDR3 nucleotides: TGTGCCAGCAGCGCTAGACACGAGCAGTACTTC. This codes for CASSARHEQYF.

The V gene is TRBV9, the J gene TRBJ2-2, with D hard to call. The ends were cut back, 4 bases at V and 8 bases at J, with 9 bases in the middle. Germline assignment: CDR1 SGDLS and CDR2 YYNGEE. The CDR3 consists of 12 residues. CDR3: CASSYTVGELFF. The CDR3 nucleotides read TGTGCCAGCAGCTACACGGTAGGGGAGCTGTTTTTT.

This clonotype was observed a few times. V usage is TRBV9 and J usage is TRBJ2-1; the match to TRBD2 covers 10 bases. Trimming cost V 1 base and J 7 bases; bases outside gene matches: 5. This CDR3 comprises 15 residues. Germline V lookup: CDR1 SGDLS, CDR2 YYNGEE. The CDR3 here is CASSVLTSGINEQFF. CDR3 nucleotides: TGTGCCAGCAGCGTACTAACTAGCGGGATAAATGAGCAGTTCTTC.

The V call is TRBV5-8, the J call TRBJ1-2, with D uncertain. V shed 4 bases and J shed 1 base, with 8 bases lying between them. The CDR3 is 13 residues long. Germline V gene lookup returns CDR1 SGHTS and CDR2 YDEGEE. CDR3 sequence reads: CASSDDHNYGYTF. The CDR3, as DNA: TGTGCCAGCAGCGACGACCATAACTATGGCTACACCTTC.

This clonotype occurred many times. The V and J genes are TRBV3-1 and TRBJ2-7, with D perhaps TRBD1 or TRBD2 (5 bases each). Germline lookup yields CDR1 LGHDT and CDR2 YNNKEL (reference sequence). This CDR3 has 14 residues. Trimming shortened V by 1 base and J by 3 bases, and 10 bases separated the two germline ends. The CDR3 here is CASSQGGVFYEQYF. The CDR3 bases are TGTGCCAGCAGCCAAGGAGGGGTCTTCTACGAGCAGTACTTC.

This clonotype was counted a few times. Being one base from a much bigger clone, this may be a read error. The chain couples TRBV9 to TRBJ2-3, with D hard to call. The germline gives CDR1 SGDLS, CDR2 YYNGEE. Between the trimmed V and J ends, which lost 4 bases and 2 bases, there was a span of 5 bases. The CDR3 has 12 amino acids. In DNA, the CDR3 is TGTGCCAGCAGCTCAAACACAGATACGCAGTATTTT. Translation gives CASSSNTDTQYF. Full variable domain (remainder filled in from reference TRBV9 and TRBJ2-3): DSGVTQTPKHLITATGQRVTLRCSPRSGDLSVYWYQQSLDQGLQFLIQYYNGEERAKGNILERFSAQQFPDLHSELNLSSLELGDSALYFCASSSNTDTQYFGPGTRLTVL.

The rearrangement joins TRBV6-2 or TRBV6-3 to TRBJ1-2; D ambiguous. This CDR3 region has 14 residues. Germline loops: CDR1 MNHEY, CDR2 SVGEGT. Trimming pared 4 bases from V and 6 bases from J, leaving 15 bases between. The CDR3 sequence is CASSSLGGLHGYTF. The CDR3 DNA reads as TGTGCCAGCAGTTCCTTAGGAGGGTTACATGGCTACACCTTC.

Concerning this clonotype: A much larger clone lies one base from this, so it may be a read error. The CDR3 ends on some other residue instead of the conserved phenylalanine or tryptophan, so this is likely a read error. The chain joins TRBV12-3 or TRBV12-4 to TRBJ2-7; 9 nucleotides line up with TRBD1. After removal of 5 bases from V and 0 bases from J, the junction contained 2 bases not matched to a gene. CDR3 length equals 14 residues. The CDR3 bases are TGTGCCAGCAGTCGGGACAGGGCCTCCTACGAGCAGTACCTC. Its protein product is CASSRDRASYEQYL.

V gene TRBV5-1 combines with J gene TRBJ2-2, with D maybe TRBD2 (5 bases). Germline V gene data show CDR1 as SGHRS and CDR2 as YFSETQ. Trimming removed 1 base from V and 1 base from J, with 11 bases in between. This CDR3 is 16 amino acids long. The CDR3 is CASSLIGGQNTGELFF. CDR3 DNA sequence: TGCGCCAGCAGCTTGATAGGCGGGCAGAACACCGGGGAGCTGTTTTTT.